This T cell receptor (beta chain) originates from a study of shared clonotypes between healthy human individuals. Here immunoSEQ multiplex PCR was the method, and the copy in TCRdb shows in-frame clones only, minus some. The sample lists hundreds of thousands of clones; approximately 96% were seen once. Only CD45RO-negative cells positively selected for CCR7 counted as naive CD8 cells, so terminally differentiated effector memory CD45RA+ cells were excluded. The sequenced sample was naive CD8+ T cells sorted from blood. The TCR was taken from a woman between 25 and 40 years old in good health.

CDR3 loop: CASSAISYNEQFF. The CDR3, as DNA: TGTGCCAGCAGCGCGATATCCTACAATGAGCAGTTCTTC. The chain combines TRBV7-9 with TRBJ2-1; D gene ambiguous. The germline V and J ends were trimmed by 5 bases and 1 base, with 6 bases remaining between them. Germline loops: CDR1 SEHNR, CDR2 FQNEAQ (reference sequence). The CDR3 runs 13 residues.